These 20 T cell receptor beta chains were all obtained from the same sample, sequenced in a study of control samples from healthy donors and cancer patients. Measured with immunoSEQ multiplex PCR; TCRdb has only the in-frame clones, and not every one. The sample lists some 410,000 clones, approximately 90% seen once, with 5.5% to 7.5% in the top ten. The sample was PBMCs. Receptor source: a man between 35 and 55 years old with head and neck cancer.

The chain couples TRBV27 to TRBJ2-7, with 12 bases identical to TRBD1. Trimming cost V 4 bases and J 9 bases; bases outside gene matches: 10. The CDR3 extends over 15 amino acids. CDR1 and CDR2 (germline): MNHEY, SMNVEV (reference sequence). The CDR3 here is CASSSGTGGNLAQYF. CDR3 nucleotides: TGTGCCAGCAGTTCCGGGACAGGGGGCAATTTGGCGCAGTACTTC.

The chain couples TRBV10-3 to TRBJ2-5; D is uncertain. Germline V gene lookup returns CDR1 ENHRY and CDR2 SYGVKD. CDR3 size: 15 residues. With 6 bases removed from V and 2 bases from J, the gap between germline ends came to 16 bases. CDR3 nucleotide sequence: TGTGCCATCAGCGATGGCGGACGGCAACAAGAGACCCAGTACTTC. Protein product: CAISDGGRQQETQYF.

This clone was seen more than once but under ten times. V and J are TRBV7-3 and TRBJ2-3; TRBD2 matches at 7 bases. Germline values: CDR1 SGHTA, CDR2 FQGTGA. J was trimmed by 9 bases and V by 5 bases; bases with no gene match: 5. CDR3 length: 12 residues. The CDR3 loop reads CASSLERETQYF. As DNA, the CDR3 is TGTGCCAGCAGCCTCGAGCGGGAAACGCAGTATTTT.

The chain links TRBV11-2 to TRBJ2-5; the match to TRBD2 covers 8 bases. CDR1 and CDR2 from the germline V gene are SGHAT and FQNNGV. The V and J ends lost 4 bases and 2 bases, in that order; junction bases with no gene match: 3. This CDR3 contains 14 residues. The CDR3 nucleotides read TGTGCCAGCAGCTCGGGAGGGTCACAAGAGACCCAGTACTTC. Translated, it gives CASSSGGSQETQYF.

CDR3: CASSPGRGYTEAFF. The DNA for the CDR3 is TGTGCCAGCAGCCCAGGGCGGGGGTACACTGAAGCTTTCTTT. The genes are TRBV14 and TRBJ1-1; tentatively, D is TRBD1 (5 bases). Per germline, CDR1 SGHDN and CDR2 FVKESK. V was shortened by 4 bases and J by 3 bases, with 12 bases between the two germline ends. The CDR3 runs to 14 residues.

This chain's CDR3 is CASSQGGRLNEQFF. For the CDR3, the DNA is TGTGCCAGCAGCCAGGGGGGCAGACTCAATGAGCAGTTCTTC. This chain uses TRBV14 with TRBJ2-1, with D perhaps given as TRBD1 or TRBD2 (6 bases each). Between the trimmed V and J ends, which lost 3 bases and 6 bases, there was a span of 12 bases. Germline V lookup: CDR1 SGHDN, CDR2 FVKESK. This CDR3 comprises 14 residues.

The V and J genes are TRBV19 and TRBJ2-7, with D unclear. Germline V CDR1 and CDR2: LNHDA, SQIVND (reference sequence). The CDR3 extends over 15 amino acids. V was clipped by 1 base and J by 0 bases, with 10 bases between them. In DNA, the CDR3 is TGTGCCAGTAGTATAGGACCCAGAAGCTCCTACGAGCAGTACTTC. It codes for CASSIGPRSSYEQYF.

The CDR3 nucleotides are TGTGCCAGCAGTTTCGACAGGGGGCGGATGAGTGGCTACACCTTC. This gives the protein CASSFDRGRMSGYTF. The genes are TRBV28 and TRBJ1-2; 10 nucleotides agree with TRBD1. The CDR3 is 15 amino acids. Germline values: CDR1 MDHEN, CDR2 SYDVKM. Trimming at V came to 3 bases and at J to 7 bases, leaving 8 bases not matched to a gene.

Only one count was recorded for this clone. The CDR3 DNA is TGTGCCAGCAGTGATACAGGCTATGGCTACACCTTC. Residues: CASSDTGYGYTF. The chain has TRBV28 and TRBJ1-2; D is possibly TRBD1 (5 bases). Germline CDR1 MDHEN, CDR2 SYDVKM. The CDR3 spans 12 residues. V was pared by 5 bases and J by 4 bases, with 8 bases between.

The gene calls are TRBV14 and TRBJ2-3, with D uncertain. The CDR3 covers 11 residues. V shed 2 bases and J shed 9 bases, with 6 bases lying between them. In germline, CDR1 is SGHDN, CDR2 FVKESK. The CDR3 DNA reads as TGTGCCAGCAGCCAATTTGACACGCAGTATTTT. Amino acids: CASSQFDTQYF.

This rearrangement joins TRBV28 to TRBJ2-6; D is uncertain. There are 15 residues in the CDR3. CDR1 is MDHEN, CDR2 SYDVKM, per germline. Trimming took 2 bases from V and 4 from J, leaving 9 bases between them. The CDR3 DNA is TGTGCCAGCAGTTTAATTGGGTTGGGGGCCAACGTCCTGACTTTC. It translates to CASSLIGLGANVLTF.

The rearrangement joins TRBV18 to TRBJ1-2; 10 bases match TRBD1. V was clipped by 3 bases and J by 0 bases; unmatched bases: 7. The germline gives CDR1 KGHSH, CDR2 LQKENI. CDR3 length: 17 amino acids. The CDR3 region is CASSPPRGTGANYGYTF. DNA for the CDR3: TGTGCCAGCTCACCTCCGAGGGGGACAGGGGCTAACTATGGCTACACCTTC.

V usage is TRBV6-5 and J usage is TRBJ2-1, with D hard to call. The CDR3 length is 11 residues. Per germline, CDR1 MNHEY and CDR2 SVGAGI. V dropped 2 bases and J dropped 10 bases, with 6 bases sitting between them. The CDR3 spells CASSYRREQFF. The CDR3 bases are TGTGCCAGCAGTTACCGCAGGGAGCAGTTCTTC.

The V gene is TRBV29-1, the J gene TRBJ1-1; the D is unclear. CDR1 and CDR2 (germline): SQVTM, ANQGSEA. With 2 bases removed from V and 4 bases from J, the gap between germline ends came to 5 bases. The CDR3 covers 11 residues. This CDR3 reads CSVEWGTEAFF. The CDR3 DNA sequence: TGCAGCGTTGAATGGGGCACTGAAGCTTTCTTT. The entire variable domain, with the rest obtained from reference TRBV29-1 and TRBJ1-1, is as follows: SAVISQKPSRDICQRGTSLTIQCQVDSQVTMMFWYRQQPGQSLTLIATANQGSEATYESGFVIDKFPISRPNLTFSTLTVSNMSPEDSSIYLCSVEWGTEAFFGQGTRLTVV.

The V gene is TRBV2, the J gene TRBJ2-3; a weak D match, TRBD2 (5 bases). Per the germline V gene, CDR1 is SNHLY and CDR2 is FYNNEI. Trimming took off 8 bases at V and 4 bases at J, with 10 bases between the two ends. The CDR3 length is 12 residues. DNA for the CDR3: TGTGCCAGCGGGAGAGAGGCAGATACGCAGTATTTT. Translated, it gives CASGREADTQYF.

CDR3 sequence: CASSYVQAGNTIYF. CDR3 nucleotides: TGTGCCAGCAGTTACGTACAGGCTGGAAACACCATATATTTT. The chain carries TRBV6-6 and TRBJ1-3, with D possibly matching TRBD1 (5 bases). Trimming cost V 2 bases and J 2 bases, with 7 bases left between them. The CDR3 runs 14 residues. The germline gives CDR1 MNHNY, CDR2 SVGAGI (reference sequence).

The chain combines TRBV6-5 with TRBJ2-7; 7 bases are shared with TRBD1. Per the germline V gene, CDR1 is MNHEY and CDR2 is SVGAGI. V was clipped by 2 bases and J by 7 bases; unmatched bases: 8. The CDR3 contains 14 residues. The CDR3 loop reads CASSYETGSREQYF. Here the CDR3 DNA reads TGTGCCAGCAGTTACGAGACAGGGTCTCGGGAGCAGTACTTC.

The chain is built from TRBV4-1 and TRBJ1-5; 9 bases match TRBD1. This CDR3 has 18 residues. CDR1 MGHRA and CDR2 YSYEKL come from the germline V gene. The V segment lost 3 bases and the J segment 6 bases; nucleotides outside the gene matches: 15. DNA of the CDR3: TGCGCCAGCAGCCATCCCTGGACGGGACAGGGTGGTACTCAGCCCCAGCATTTT. As protein: CASSHPWTGQGGTQPQHF.

The rearrangement links TRBV7-3 to TRBJ2-3; 7 positions agree with TRBD1. The junction had 3 bases not matched to a gene; V was cut back by 1 base and J by 2 bases. This CDR3 is 15 amino acids long. Germline CDR1 reads SGHTA; CDR2 reads FQGTGA. For the CDR3, the DNA is TGTGCCAGCAGCTTAAAAGGGGGCACCACAGATACGCAGTATTTT. Protein: CASSLKGGTTDTQYF.

The chain joins TRBV2 to TRBJ1-5, with 12 bases matching TRBD1. CDR3 length equals 15 residues. Per the germline V gene, CDR1 is SNHLY and CDR2 is FYNNEI. The ends lost 5 bases at V and 7 bases at J; junction bases unmatched: 6. The CDR3 nucleotides read TGTGCCAGCAGTTCGGGACAGGGGGCAGGGCAGCCCCAGCATTTT. Translation gives CASSSGQGAGQPQHF.